The 19 T cell receptor beta chains presented below share a single source sample, sequenced in a study of cytomegalovirus exposure and HLA in healthy donors. Use of 60 Vbeta and 13 Jbeta primers characterized the PCR. TCRdb's table, derived via immunoSEQ multiplex PCR, lists solely in-frame clones and lacks some. The sample yields approximately 220,000 clones, approximately 78% seen once. The sequenced sample consisted of PBMCs. These TCRs come from a young man in good health and CMV-seronegative.

The genes are TRBV5-6 and TRBJ2-5; 13 bases match TRBD2. CDR3 length: 16 amino acids. V trimming: 1 base; J trimming: 5 bases; junction bases outside the gene matches: 5. Germline lookup yields CDR1 SGHDT and CDR2 YYEEEE. The CDR3 DNA is TGTGCCAGCAGCTTGCGGGGACTAGCGGGGACCGAGACCCAGTACTTC. Its translation: CASSLRGLAGTETQYF. The full variable domain, completed using reference TRBV5-6 and TRBJ2-5, is DAGVTQSPTHLIKTRGQQVTLRCSPKSGHDTVSWYQQALGQGPQFIFQYYEEEERQRGNFPDRFSGHQFPNYSSELNVNALLLGDSALYLCASSLRGLAGTETQYFGPGTRLLVL.

The J gene is TRBJ2-2, the V gene TRBV2; a possible D gene is TRBD2 (6 bases). V was pared by 1 base and J by 3 bases, with 12 bases between. Germline V lookup: CDR1 SNHLY, CDR2 FYNNEI. This CDR3 contains 16 residues. The CDR3 sequence: CASSEGPGAYTGELFF. In DNA form, the CDR3 reads TGTGCCAGCAGTGAAGGGCCGGGAGCCTACACCGGGGAGCTGTTTTTT.

The V and J genes are TRBV7-9 and TRBJ1-2, with 8 positions matching TRBD1. Trimming at V came to 2 bases and at J to 6 bases, leaving 2 bases not matched to a gene. The CDR3 covers 13 residues. Germline values: CDR1 SEHNR, CDR2 FQNEAQ (reference sequence). The CDR3 bases are TGTGCCAGCAGCTTACAGGGGGCGGATGGCTACACCTTC. It encodes CASSLQGADGYTF.

This clone appeared a few times. The chain joins TRBV9 to TRBJ1-5, with a weak D call TRBD1 (5 bases). CDR1 and CDR2 from the germline V gene are SGDLS and YYNGEE. V lost 6 bases and J 4 bases, leaving 14 bases between the germline ends. The CDR3 contains 14 residues. In nucleotides, the CDR3 is TGTGCCAGCACCCCCGGGGCGGGGAATCAGCCCCAGCATTTT. It is translated as CASTPGAGNQPQHF.

The chain couples TRBV6-5 to TRBJ2-1; no definite D call. Between the trimmed V and J ends, which lost 0 bases and 9 bases, there was a span of 12 bases. Germline V gene sequence: CDR1 MNHEY, CDR2 SVGAGI. The CDR3 covers 14 residues. CDR3 residues: CASSYSMVLGEQFF. The CDR3 DNA sequence: TGTGCCAGCAGTTACTCGATGGTGCTAGGTGAGCAGTTCTTC.

The CDR3: CASSVGGGQGVHTQYF. Here the CDR3 DNA reads TGTGCCAGCAGCGTAGGGGGCGGACAGGGGGTTCATACGCAGTATTTT. This chain links TRBV9 with TRBJ2-3, with 10 bases matching TRBD1. The length of the CDR3 is 16 residues. CDR1 and CDR2 from the germline V gene are SGDLS and YYNGEE. The V and J ends lost 0 bases and 7 bases, in that order; junction bases with no gene match: 8.

V gene TRBV2 combines with J gene TRBJ2-5, with 11 nucleotides matching TRBD1. This CDR3 is 15 amino acids long. J lost 5 bases, V lost 5 bases, and 7 bases had no gene match. The germline CDR1 and CDR2 sequences are SNHLY and FYNNEI. CDR3 amino acids: CASSSDRGLGETQYF. The CDR3 DNA reads as TGTGCCAGCAGTTCGGACAGGGGGCTTGGGGAGACCCAGTACTTC. The full variable domain, with the rest looked up from reference TRBV2 and TRBJ2-5, is EPEVTQTPSHQVTQMGQEVILRCVPISNHLYFYWYRQILGQKVEFLVSFYNNEISEKSEIFDDQFSVERPDGSNFTLKIRSTKLEDSAMYFCASSSDRGLGETQYFGPGTRLLVL.

The chain recombines TRBV5-1 with TRBJ2-6, with a weak D call TRBD1 (6 bases). Trimming shortened V by 4 bases and J by 3 bases, and 8 bases separated the two germline ends. Germline CDR1 SGHRS, CDR2 YFSETQ. CDR3 size: 14 residues. The CDR3: CASSKGDGANVLTF. The CDR3 DNA follows: TGCGCCAGCAGCAAGGGGGATGGGGCCAACGTCCTGACTTTC.

This clone was observed a few times. This chain links TRBV6-1 with TRBJ1-4; possible D gene TRBD1, 5 bases. Germline values: CDR1 MNHNS, CDR2 SASEGT. The ends were cut back, 3 bases at V and 7 bases at J, with 12 bases in the middle. The CDR3 has 14 residues. The DNA of the CDR3 is TGTGCCAGCAGTGATACAGGAAACGGTGAAAAACTGTTTTTT. Residues: CASSDTGNGEKLFF.

The rearrangement links TRBV14 to TRBJ1-1; unclear D gene. The V end lost 4 bases, the J end lost 1 base, and 13 bases lay between the germline ends. This CDR3 region has 15 residues. Germline V gives CDR1 SGHDN, CDR2 FVKESK. The CDR3 DNA sequence: TGTGCCAGCAGCCCCTCTGGAGTCAAGAACACTGAAGCTTTCTTT. Protein: CASSPSGVKNTEAFF.

In nucleotides, the CDR3 is TGTGCCAGCAGCGTTCTTCTAAACTATGGCTACACCTTC. Residues: CASSVLLNYGYTF. The J gene is TRBJ1-2, the V gene TRBV9; D remains unclear. Germline V gene data show CDR1 as SGDLS and CDR2 as YYNGEE. Trimming took off 2 bases at V and 2 bases at J, with 7 bases between the two ends. The length of the CDR3 is 13 residues.

This chain links TRBV4-3 with TRBJ1-1; D is perhaps TRBD1 (5 bases). From germline, CDR1 is LGHNA and CDR2 YSLEER. The V and J ends lost 4 bases and 3 bases respectively, with 12 bases between them. The CDR3 sequence is 14 residues long. The CDR3 region is CASSRTQFYTEAFF. CDR3 in DNA: TGCGCCAGCAGCCGGACACAGTTTTACACTGAAGCTTTCTTT.

V gene TRBV6-5 combines with J gene TRBJ2-1; 9 nucleotides match TRBD1. Germline CDR1 and CDR2: MNHEY and SVGAGI. Germline trimming cut 6 bases from V and 7 bases from J; bases unmatched to any gene: 7. The CDR3 spans 14 residues. CDR3 residues: CASRGQGPWNEQFF. CDR3 DNA: TGTGCCAGCAGAGGACAGGGGCCGTGGAATGAGCAGTTCTTC.

This clone was detected only a few times. V usage is TRBV5-4 and J usage is TRBJ2-3; 13 nucleotides match TRBD2. The CDR3 totals 16 residues. Germline V lookup: CDR1 SGHNT, CDR2 YYREEE (reference sequence). V dropped 0 bases and J dropped 6; count of bases not matched to a gene: 4. The CDR3 protein is CASSLVGTSGADTQYF. The DNA for the CDR3 is TGTGCCAGCAGCTTGGTTGGGACTAGCGGGGCTGATACGCAGTATTTT.

This clone appeared once. The V and J genes are TRBV9 and TRBJ2-3, with D possibly being TRBD2 (6 bases). CDR1 SGDLS and CDR2 YYNGEE come from the germline V gene. The ends were cut back, 2 bases at V and 2 bases at J, with 15 bases in the middle. There are 16 residues in the CDR3. CDR3 DNA: TGTGCCAGCAGCGTCGACGTGCGGGGTTTCACAGATACGCAGTATTTT. This translates into CASSVDVRGFTDTQYF.

This clone has a single count. The genes are TRBV5-4 and TRBJ1-2, with a possible D match to TRBD1 (5 bases). Germline-derived CDR1 and CDR2 are SGHNT and YYREEE (reference sequence). Trimming removed 0 bases from V and 6 bases from J, with 18 bases in between. There are 16 residues in the CDR3. This CDR3 is CASSLVGGVRGNGYTF. As DNA, the CDR3 is TGTGCCAGCAGCTTGGTGGGGGGGGTACGGGGCAATGGCTACACCTTC.

The chain combines TRBV6-1 with TRBJ1-1; perhaps TRBD1 as D (6 bases). Germline CDR1 and CDR2: MNHNS and SASEGT. There are 12 residues in the CDR3. Trimming took off 6 bases at V and 8 bases at J, with 13 bases between the two ends. CDR3 bases: TGTGCCAGCAGCCTGGGGGGGGCGGAAGCTTTCTTT. It codes for CASSLGGAEAFF.

The chain is built from TRBV4-1 and TRBJ2-5; tentatively, D is TRBD1 (5 bases). The CDR3 loop spans 16 amino acids. The germline V and J ends were trimmed by 0 bases and 7 bases, with 18 bases remaining between them. Germline assignment: CDR1 MGHRA and CDR2 YSYEKL. The CDR3 DNA is TGCGCCAGCAGCCAAGATCTGACAGTTTGGAGAAGGACCCAGTACTTC. Translating it yields CASSQDLTVWRRTQYF.

The gene calls are TRBV2 and TRBJ2-3, with TRBD2 matching 9 bases. The CDR3 length is 14 residues. The V and J ends lost 6 bases and 3 bases, in that order; junction bases with no gene match: 4. Germline V lookup: CDR1 SNHLY, CDR2 FYNNEI. The CDR3 spells CASRSGGRTDTQYF. CDR3 DNA: TGTGCCAGCAGGAGCGGGGGGAGGACAGATACGCAGTATTTT.